The clone carrying this T cell receptor (beta chain) was found a few times. Its antigen is unknown. The data derive from a study of T cells after yellow fever vaccination. Study results and caveats: A small proportion of clonotypes was detected in both the CD4 and CD8 compartments. Among primary-vaccination clones, most reappeared after the booster, at 95% to 96% for CD4 and approximately 88% for CD8.

For TCR, cDNA came from 5'RACE template switching, which added a universal primer site and UMIs. In TCRdb, the 5' RACE reads were re-called with MiXCR into one record per CDR3 protein. The sample yields under 550,000 distinct CDR3 sequences, 20% to 25% seen once. This CDR3 has 12 residues. Germline V gene data show CDR1 as MNHNY and CDR2 as SVGAGI (reference sequence). V was clipped by 5 bases and J by 10 bases, with 15 bases between them. The chain is built from TRBV6-6 and TRBJ2-7; D not resolved. The material was PBMCs, obtained 21 days after the first yellow fever vaccination. The receptor's source is a man aged 18 to 30 who received the YFV17D yellow fever vaccine. The CDR3 protein is CASSQSGQVQYF. CDR3 sequence (DNA): TGTGCCAGCAGTCAATCAGGCCAAGTACAGTACTTC.